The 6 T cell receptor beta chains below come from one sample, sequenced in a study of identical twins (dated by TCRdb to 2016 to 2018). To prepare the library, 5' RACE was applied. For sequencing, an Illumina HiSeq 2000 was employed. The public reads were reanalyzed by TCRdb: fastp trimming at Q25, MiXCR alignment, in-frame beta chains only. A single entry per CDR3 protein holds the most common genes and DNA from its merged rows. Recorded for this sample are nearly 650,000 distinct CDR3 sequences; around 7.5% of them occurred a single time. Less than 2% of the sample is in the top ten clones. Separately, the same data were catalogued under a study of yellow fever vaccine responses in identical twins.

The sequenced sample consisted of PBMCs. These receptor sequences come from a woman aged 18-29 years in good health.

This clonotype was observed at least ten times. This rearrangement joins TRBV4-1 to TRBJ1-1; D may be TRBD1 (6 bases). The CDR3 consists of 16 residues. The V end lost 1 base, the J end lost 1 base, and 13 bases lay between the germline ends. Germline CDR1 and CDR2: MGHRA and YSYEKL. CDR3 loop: CASSQVGRGANTEAFF. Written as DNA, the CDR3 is TGCGCCAGCAGCCAAGTAGGCAGGGGCGCGAACACTGAAGCTTTCTTT.

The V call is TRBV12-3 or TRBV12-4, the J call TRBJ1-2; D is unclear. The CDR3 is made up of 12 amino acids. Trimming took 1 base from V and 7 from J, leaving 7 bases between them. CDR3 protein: CASSLGVFGYTF. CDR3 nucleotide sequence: TGTGCCAGCAGTTTAGGAGTTTTTGGCTACACCTTC.

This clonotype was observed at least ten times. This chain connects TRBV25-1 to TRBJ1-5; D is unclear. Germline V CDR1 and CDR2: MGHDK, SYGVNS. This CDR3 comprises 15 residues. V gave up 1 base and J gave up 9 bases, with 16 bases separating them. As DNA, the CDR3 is TGTGCCAGCAGTGAATCAATGCCCCCAGGCGCGCCCCAGCATTTT. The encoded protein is CASSESMPPGAPQHF.

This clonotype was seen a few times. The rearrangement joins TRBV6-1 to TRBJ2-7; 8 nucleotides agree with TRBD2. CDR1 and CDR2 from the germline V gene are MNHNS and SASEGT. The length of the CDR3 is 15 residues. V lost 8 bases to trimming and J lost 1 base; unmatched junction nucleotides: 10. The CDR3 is CASAPGGARSYEQYF. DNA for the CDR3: TGTGCCAGCGCACCGGGGGGGGCGCGATCCTACGAGCAGTACTTC.

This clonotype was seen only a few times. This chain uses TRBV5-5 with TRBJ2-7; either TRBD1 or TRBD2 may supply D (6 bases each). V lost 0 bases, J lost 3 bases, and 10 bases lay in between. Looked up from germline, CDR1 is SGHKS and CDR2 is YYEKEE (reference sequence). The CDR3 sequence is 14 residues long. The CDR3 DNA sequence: TGTGCCAGCAGCTTGGAAAGGGGGGTCTACGAGCAGTACTTC. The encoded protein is CASSLERGVYEQYF.

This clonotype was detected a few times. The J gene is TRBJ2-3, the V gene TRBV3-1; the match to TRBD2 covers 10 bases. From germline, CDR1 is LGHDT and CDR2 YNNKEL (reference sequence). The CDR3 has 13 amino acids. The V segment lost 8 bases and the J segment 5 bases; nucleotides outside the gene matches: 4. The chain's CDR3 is CASQGLALDTQYF. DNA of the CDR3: TGTGCCAGCCAGGGACTAGCGTTAGATACGCAGTATTTT.